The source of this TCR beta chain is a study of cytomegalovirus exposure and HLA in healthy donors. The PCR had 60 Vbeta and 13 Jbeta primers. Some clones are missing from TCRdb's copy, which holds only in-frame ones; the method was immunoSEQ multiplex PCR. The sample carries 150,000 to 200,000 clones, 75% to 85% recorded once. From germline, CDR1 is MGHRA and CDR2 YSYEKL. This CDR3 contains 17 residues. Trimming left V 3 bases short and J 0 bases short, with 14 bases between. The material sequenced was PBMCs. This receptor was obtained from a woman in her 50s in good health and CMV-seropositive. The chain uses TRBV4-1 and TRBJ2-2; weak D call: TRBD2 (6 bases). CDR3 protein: CASSHQGGRANTGELFF. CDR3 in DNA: TGCGCCAGCAGCCACCAGGGAGGAAGAGCGAACACCGGGGAGCTGTTTTTT.